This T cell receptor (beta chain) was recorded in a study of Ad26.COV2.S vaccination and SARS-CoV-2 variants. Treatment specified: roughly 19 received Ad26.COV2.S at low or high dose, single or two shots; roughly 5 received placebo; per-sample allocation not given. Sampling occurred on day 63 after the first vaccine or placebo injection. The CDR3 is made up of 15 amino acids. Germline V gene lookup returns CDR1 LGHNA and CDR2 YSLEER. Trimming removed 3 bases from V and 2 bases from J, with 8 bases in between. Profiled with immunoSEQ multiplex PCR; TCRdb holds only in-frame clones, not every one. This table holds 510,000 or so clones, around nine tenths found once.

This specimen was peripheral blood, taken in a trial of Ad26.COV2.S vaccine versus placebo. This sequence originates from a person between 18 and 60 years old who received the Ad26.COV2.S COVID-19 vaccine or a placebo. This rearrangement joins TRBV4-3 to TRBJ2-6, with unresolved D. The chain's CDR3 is CASSHLEAGANVLTF. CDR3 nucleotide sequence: TGCGCCAGCAGCCACCTAGAAGCTGGGGCCAACGTCCTGACTTTC.